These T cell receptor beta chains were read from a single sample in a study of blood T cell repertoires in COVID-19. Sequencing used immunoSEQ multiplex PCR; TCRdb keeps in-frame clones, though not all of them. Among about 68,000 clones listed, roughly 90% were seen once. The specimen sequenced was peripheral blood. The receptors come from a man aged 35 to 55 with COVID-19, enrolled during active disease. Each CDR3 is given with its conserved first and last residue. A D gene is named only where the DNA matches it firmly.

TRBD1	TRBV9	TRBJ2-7	CASSFHPGQGYPSEQYF	TGTGCCAGCAGCTTTCACCCGGGACAGGGGTACCCTAGCGAGCAGTACTTC
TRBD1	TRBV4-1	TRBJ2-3	CASSQVTGADTQYF	TGCGCCAGCAGCCAAGTCACAGGGGCCGATACGCAGTATTTT
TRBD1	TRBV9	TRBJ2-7	CASSVLGQSNEQYF	TGTGCCAGCAGCGTCTTGGGACAGTCCAACGAGCAGTACTTC
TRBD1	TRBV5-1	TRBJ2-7	CASMGQGADHEQYF	TGCGCCAGCATGGGCCAGGGGGCCGACCACGAGCAGTACTTC
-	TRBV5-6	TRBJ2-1	CASSVALDYEQFF	TGTGCCAGCAGCGTCGCACTAGACTATGAGCAGTTCTTC
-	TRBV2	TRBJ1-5	CASSGGNQPQHF	TGTGCCAGCAGCGGGGGCAATCAGCCCCAGCATTTT
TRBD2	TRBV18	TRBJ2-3	CASSVGLAGTTDTQYF	TGTGCCAGCTCAGTGGGACTAGCGGGGACCACAGATACGCAGTATTTT
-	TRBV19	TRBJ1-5	CATSRGNSNQPQHF	TGTGCCACAAGTAGGGGGAATAGCAATCAGCCCCAGCATTTT
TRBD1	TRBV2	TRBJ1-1	CAESSQDRGKAFF	TGTGCCGAATCGAGCCAGGACAGGGGTAAAGCTTTCTTT
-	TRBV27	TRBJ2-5	CASSLRGETQYF	TGTGCCAGCAGTTTACGCGGAGAGACCCAGTACTTC
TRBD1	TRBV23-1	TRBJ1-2	CASRRTGNYGYTF	TGCGCCAGCAGACGGACAGGGAACTATGGCTACACCTTC
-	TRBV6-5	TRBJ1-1	CASSYSAPPEAFF	TGTGCCAGCAGTTACTCGGCCCCCCCTGAAGCTTTCTTT
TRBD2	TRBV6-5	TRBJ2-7	CASRSGDANSYEQYF	TGTGCCAGCAGAAGCGGGGACGCCAACTCCTACGAGCAGTACTTC